This TCR beta chain was captured by sequencing in a study of cytotoxic CD8 clonotypes in ibrutinib-treated CLL. The CDR3 sequence is 15 residues long. The ends were cut back, 3 bases at V and 3 bases at J, with 14 bases in the middle. CDR1 and CDR2 from the germline V gene are LNHDA and SQIVND (reference sequence). The protocol was immunoSEQ multiplex PCR, while the TCRdb copy is restricted to in-frame clones and leaves out a portion. The sample includes around 310,000 clones, just under 80% seen only once; the top ten take 5.5% to 8%. This rearrangement joins TRBV19 to TRBJ1-2; D not resolved. This receptor was identified in a human donor with chronic lymphocytic leukemia. Specimen: PBMCs, collected before ibrutinib treatment. The CDR3 DNA reads as TGTGCCAGTAGTATGCCTACAGTAACTTACTATGGCTACACCTTC. Its protein product is CASSMPTVTYYGYTF. The entire variable domain, with the rest obtained from reference TRBV19 and TRBJ1-2, is as follows: DGGITQSPKYLFRKEGQNVTLSCEQNLNHDAMYWYRQDPGQGLRLIYYSQIVNDFQKGDIAEGYSVSREKKESFPLTVTSAQKNPTAFYLCASSMPTVTYYGYTFGSGTRLTVV.